This entry features one T cell receptor beta chain sequence. This table comes from immunoSEQ multiplex PCR, and its TCRdb copy is limited to in-frame clones, with some not included. The top ten hold 0.78% of the sample, which has about 88,000 clones, 95% to 97% seen once. The sample originates from a study of cytomegalovirus exposure and HLA in healthy donors. The CDR3 consists of 17 residues. With 5 bases clipped from V and 9 bases from J, the junction kept 13 bases outside the gene matches. Germline CDR1 is SEHNR and CDR2 is FQNEAQ (reference sequence). The chain joins TRBV7-9 to TRBJ2-1; 13 positions match TRBD2. The source is a young man in good health and CMV-seronegative. Sequencing used PBMCs. CDR3 bases: TGTGCCAGCAGCCCCCTAGGGAGACTAGCGGGAGGAGTTGAGCAGTTCTTC. Protein sequence: CASSPLGRLAGGVEQFF.